These T cell receptor beta chains were read from a single sample in a study of T cell changes during pregnancy in multiple sclerosis. TCRdb keeps only in-frame clones here, not all; method: immunoSEQ multiplex PCR. The repertoire holds fewer than 90,000 clones, with around 94% as singletons. Sample: peripheral blood, taken in the third trimester of pregnancy. The receptors originated from a female donor with multiple sclerosis, enrolled in a pregnancy study. Both conserved end residues are part of each CDR3. Fields, in order: clone size, V gene, D gene, J gene, CDR3 DNA, CDR3 protein. D genes are given only for firm matches. Not every row has a clone size; where given, it reads once, few, many or a size class.

.	TRBV19	.	TRBJ2-3	TGTGCCAGTAGTATTACTAGGGTCACAGATACGCAGTATTTT	CASSITRVTDTQYF
.	TRBV2	TRBD1	TRBJ2-3	TGTGCCAGCAGGGGACAGGTTGGGGCAGATACGCAGTATTTT	CASRGQVGADTQYF
.	TRBV29-1	.	TRBJ2-5	TGCAGCGTTAGAAAGACAACAGAGACCCAGTACTTC	CSVRKTTETQYF
.	TRBV9	.	TRBJ1-2	TGTGCCAGCAGCGTAGGATCAGGGAACTATGGCTACACCTTC	CASSVGSGNYGYTF
.	TRBV9	.	TRBJ2-5	TGTGCCAGCAGCGTATCCGGCGGGATACTGGAGACCCAGTACTTC	CASSVSGGILETQYF
.	TRBV30	TRBD1	TRBJ2-7	TGTGCCTGGAGTACCGGGACAGCAAACTACGAGCAGTACTTC	CAWSTGTANYEQYF
.	TRBV7-3	.	TRBJ2-6	TGTGCCAGCACCCGACAGACAACGGCTAAAGCCAACGTCCTGACTTTC	CASTRQTTAKANVLTF
few	TRBV7-9	.	TRBJ1-1	TGTGCCAGCAGCCAGGCGGGATCTACAGAAACTGAAGCTTTCTTT	CASSQAGSTETEAFF
.	TRBV2	TRBD1	TRBJ1-1	TGTGCCAGCAGAAGTGGGACAGAGAACACTGAAGCTTTCTTT	CASRSGTENTEAFF
.	TRBV29-1	.	TRBJ2-1	TGCAGCGTCGCAAGGACTAATTTAAATGAGCAGTTCTTC	CSVARTNLNEQFF
.	TRBV19	.	TRBJ1-5	TGTGCCAGTAGTATGGCGACGGGACTGCCCCAGCATTTT	CASSMATGLPQHF
.	TRBV5-1	.	TRBJ2-7	TGCGCCAGCAGCTTGTGGGCTAGCGCGGCCGAGCAGTACTTC	CASSLWASAAEQYF
.	TRBV14	.	TRBJ1-1	TGTGCCAGCAGCCACTCGACAGCCATTGAAGCTTTCTTT	CASSHSTAIEAFF
.	TRBV29-1	.	TRBJ2-1	TGCAGCGTTGGGCCAACCTCCTACAATGAGCAGTTCTTC	CSVGPTSYNEQFF
.	TRBV30	.	TRBJ2-6	TGTGCCTGGAGTGTCTCTCAAACAACAGGTGGGGCCAACGTCCTGACTTTC	CAWSVSQTTGGANVLTF
.	TRBV11-2	.	TRBJ2-1	TGTGCCAGCTCCTTAACAAGCGGGCTTTCCTACAATGAGCAGTTCTTC	CASSLTSGLSYNEQFF
once	TRBV7-6	.	TRBJ2-3	TGTGCCAGCAGCTTGTTGGGGGCAATAGTCGCGGATACGCAGTATTTT	CASSLLGAIVADTQYF
.	TRBV2	TRBD1	TRBJ2-1	TGTGCCAGCAGTGAACCGGGACAGTACAATGAGCAGTTCTTC	CASSEPGQYNEQFF
.	TRBV27	.	TRBJ2-4	TGTGCCAGCAGGATCTCTCCAGATTTAGCCAAAAACATTCAGTACTTC	CASRISPDLAKNIQYF
.	TRBV28	.	TRBJ1-2	TGTGCCAGCACCCCTCTAATTACCGACAGACGAAACTATGGCTACACCTTC	CASTPLITDRRNYGYTF
.	TRBV2	.	TRBJ1-3	TGTGCCAGCAGTGCCACAGGGACCTCTGGAAACACCATATATTTT	CASSATGTSGNTIYF
.	TRBV28	TRBD1	TRBJ1-2	TGTGCCAGCAGTCTATGGGACAGGGTAGGCTATGGCTACACCTTC	CASSLWDRVGYGYTF
few	TRBV7-6	TRBD2	TRBJ2-7	TGTGCCAGCAGCTTAATGGAAACTAGCGGATACGAGCAGTACTTC	CASSLMETSGYEQYF
.	TRBV7-9	.	TRBJ2-3	TGTGCCAGCAGCCCCTTTTCCGGCAGGGCGGATACGCAGTATTTT	CASSPFSGRADTQYF
once	TRBV5-1	TRBD2	TRBJ2-1	TGCGCCAGCAGCTGGAATCTAGCGGGAGGGCCCCGGGGTGAGCAGTTCTTC	CASSWNLAGGPRGEQFF
.	TRBV12-5	.	TRBJ1-1	TGTGCTAGTGGCTGGTCTGTGGGGGCCGGCACTGAAGCTTTCTTT	CASGWSVGAGTEAFF
few	TRBV7-9	.	TRBJ1-5	TGTGCCAGCAGCCTTAGCAATCAGCCCCAGCATTTT	CASSLSNQPQHF
.	TRBV7-9	.	TRBJ2-7	TGTGCCAGCAGCTCAGGACCGGGAGAGCAGTACTTC	CASSSGPGEQYF
once	TRBV4-1	.	TRBJ2-4	TGCGCCAGCAGCCAGGGCATATGGGTGGGCAAAAACATTCAGTACTTC	CASSQGIWVGKNIQYF
.	TRBV5-5	TRBD1	TRBJ1-1	TGTGCCAGCAGCACGGGACAGGGGAACTCTGAAGCTTTCTTT	CASSTGQGNSEAFF
.	TRBV23-1	TRBD1	TRBJ2-7	TGCGCCAGCAGCCGGGACAGGGTGCTCGGGCAGTACTTC	CASSRDRVLGQYF
.	TRBV20-1	.	TRBJ2-1	TGCAGTGCTAGGGGTGGGACTGGGCAGTTCTTC	CSARGGTGQFF
.	TRBV28	TRBD1	TRBJ1-4	TGTGCCAGCAGTTCCCTTGGGACAGGGGGGGGAAAACTGTTTTTT	CASSSLGTGGGKLFF
.	TRBV12-5	.	TRBJ1-1	TGTGCTAGTGGCCTGGGGGAGGGTGAAGCTTTCTTT	CASGLGEGEAFF
.	TRBV11-2	TRBD1	TRBJ2-7	TGTGCCAGCAGCTTGGACAGGGCCCAAAGATACGAGCAGTACTTC	CASSLDRAQRYEQYF
.	TRBV9	.	TRBJ1-2	TGTGCCAGCAGCGAACTCGTCGCCCGGGGGGATGGCTACACCTTC	CASSELVARGDGYTF